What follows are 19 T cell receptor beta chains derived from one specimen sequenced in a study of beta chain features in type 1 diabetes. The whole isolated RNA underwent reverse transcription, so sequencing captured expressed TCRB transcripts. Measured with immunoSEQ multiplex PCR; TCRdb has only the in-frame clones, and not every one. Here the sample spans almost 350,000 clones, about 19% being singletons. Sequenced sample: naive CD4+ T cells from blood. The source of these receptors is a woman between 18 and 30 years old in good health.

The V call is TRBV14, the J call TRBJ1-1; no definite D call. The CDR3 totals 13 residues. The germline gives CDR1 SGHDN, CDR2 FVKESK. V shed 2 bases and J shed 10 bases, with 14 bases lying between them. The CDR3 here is CASSQRQLGIAFF. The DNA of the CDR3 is TGTGCCAGCAGCCAAAGGCAACTAGGAATAGCTTTCTTT.

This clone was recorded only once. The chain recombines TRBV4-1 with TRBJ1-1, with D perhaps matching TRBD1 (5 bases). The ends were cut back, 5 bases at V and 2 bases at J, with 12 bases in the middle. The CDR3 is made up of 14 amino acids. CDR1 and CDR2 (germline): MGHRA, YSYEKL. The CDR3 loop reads CASSNPQGNTEAFF. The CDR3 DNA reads TGCGCCAGCAGCAATCCCCAGGGTAACACTGAAGCTTTCTTT.

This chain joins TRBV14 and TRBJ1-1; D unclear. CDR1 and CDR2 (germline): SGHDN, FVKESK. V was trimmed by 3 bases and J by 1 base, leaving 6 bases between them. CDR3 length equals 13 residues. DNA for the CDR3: TGTGCCAGCAGCCAGCAGCGGAACACTGAAGCTTTCTTT. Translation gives CASSQQRNTEAFF.

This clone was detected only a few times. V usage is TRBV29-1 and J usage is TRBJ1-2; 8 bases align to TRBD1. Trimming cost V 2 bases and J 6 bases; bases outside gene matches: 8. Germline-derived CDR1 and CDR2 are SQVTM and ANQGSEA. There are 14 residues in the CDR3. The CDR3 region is CSVEKGYRGDGYTF. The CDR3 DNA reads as TGCAGCGTTGAAAAGGGGTACAGGGGGGATGGCTACACCTTC.

As DNA, the CDR3 is TGTGCCAGCAGCCCCCGCGGCGGGACAGGGCGCTACGAGCAGTACTTC. Translating gives CASSPRGGTGRYEQYF. The chain is built from TRBV14 and TRBJ2-7; 9 bases are shared with TRBD1. The CDR3 totals 16 residues. Unmatched junction bases numbered 10, after V lost 4 bases and J lost 3 bases. Germline V gene lookup returns CDR1 SGHDN and CDR2 FVKESK.

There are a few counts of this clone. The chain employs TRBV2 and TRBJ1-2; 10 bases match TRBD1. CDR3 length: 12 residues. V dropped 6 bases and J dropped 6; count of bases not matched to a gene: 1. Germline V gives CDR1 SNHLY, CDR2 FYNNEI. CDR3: CASSGTGDGYTF. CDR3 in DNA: TGTGCCAGCAGCGGGACAGGGGATGGCTACACCTTC.

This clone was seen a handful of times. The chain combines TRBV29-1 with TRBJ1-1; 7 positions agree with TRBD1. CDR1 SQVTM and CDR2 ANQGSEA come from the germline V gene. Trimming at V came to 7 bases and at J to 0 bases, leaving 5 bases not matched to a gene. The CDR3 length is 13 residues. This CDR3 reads CSASGQLNTEAFF. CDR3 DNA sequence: TGCAGCGCCTCGGGACAGTTGAACACTGAAGCTTTCTTT.

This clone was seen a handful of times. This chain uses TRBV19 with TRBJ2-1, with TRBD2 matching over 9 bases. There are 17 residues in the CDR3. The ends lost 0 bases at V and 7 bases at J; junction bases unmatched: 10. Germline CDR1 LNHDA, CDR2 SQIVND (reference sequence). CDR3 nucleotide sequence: TGTGCCAGTAGTATAGAAGGAGGCGGGGGGGCCGTAAATGAGCAGTTCTTC. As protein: CASSIEGGGGAVNEQFF.

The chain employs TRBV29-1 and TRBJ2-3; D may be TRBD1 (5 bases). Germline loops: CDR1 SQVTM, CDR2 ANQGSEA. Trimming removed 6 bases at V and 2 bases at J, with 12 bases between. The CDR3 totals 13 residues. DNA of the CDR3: TGCAGCGTCAAGGGGTCCCTCACAGATACGCAGTATTTT. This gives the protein CSVKGSLTDTQYF.

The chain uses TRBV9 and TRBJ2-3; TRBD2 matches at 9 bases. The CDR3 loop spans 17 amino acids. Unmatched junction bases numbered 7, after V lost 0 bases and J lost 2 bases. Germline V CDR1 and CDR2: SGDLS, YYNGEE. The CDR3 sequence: CASSVGSGRHFTDTQYF. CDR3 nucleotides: TGTGCCAGCAGCGTAGGTAGCGGGAGACATTTCACAGATACGCAGTATTTT.

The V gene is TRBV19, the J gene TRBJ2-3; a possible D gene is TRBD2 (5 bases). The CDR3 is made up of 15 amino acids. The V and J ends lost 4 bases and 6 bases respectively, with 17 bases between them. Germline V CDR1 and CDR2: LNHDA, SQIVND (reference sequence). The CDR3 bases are TGTGCCAGTAGTAAGTCGGGATTGTACGTGGATACGCAGTATTTT. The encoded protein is CASSKSGLYVDTQYF.

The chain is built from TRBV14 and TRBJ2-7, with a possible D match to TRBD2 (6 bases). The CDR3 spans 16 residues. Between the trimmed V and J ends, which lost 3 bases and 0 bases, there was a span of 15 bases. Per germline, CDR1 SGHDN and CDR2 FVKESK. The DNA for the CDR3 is TGTGCCAGCAGCCAGGAAGCGGGTTCCCTCTCCTACGAGCAGTACTTC. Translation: CASSQEAGSLSYEQYF.

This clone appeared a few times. CDR3 coding DNA: TGTGCCTGGAGTGAGGGGGCCAATCAGCCCCAGCATTTT. Translating gives CAWSEGANQPQHF. The V and J genes are TRBV30 and TRBJ1-5; TRBD1 aligns across 7 bases. This CDR3 has 13 amino acids. V shed 1 base, J shed 3 bases, and the junction held 0 bases outside the gene matches. Germline lookup yields CDR1 GTSNPN and CDR2 SVGIG (reference sequence).

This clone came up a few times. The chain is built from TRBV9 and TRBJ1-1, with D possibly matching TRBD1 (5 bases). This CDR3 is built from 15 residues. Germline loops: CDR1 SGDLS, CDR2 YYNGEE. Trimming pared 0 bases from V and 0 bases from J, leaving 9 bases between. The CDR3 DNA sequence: TGTGCCAGCAGCGTAGGCGCAGGGCTGAACACTGAAGCTTTCTTT. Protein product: CASSVGAGLNTEAFF.

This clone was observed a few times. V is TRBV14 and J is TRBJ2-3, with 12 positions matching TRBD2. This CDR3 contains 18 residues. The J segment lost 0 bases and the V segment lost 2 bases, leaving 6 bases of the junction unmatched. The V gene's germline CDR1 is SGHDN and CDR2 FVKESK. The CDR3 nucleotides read TGTGCCAGCAGCCAACCGGGACTAGCGGGTCCTAGCACAGATACGCAGTATTTT. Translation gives CASSQPGLAGPSTDTQYF.

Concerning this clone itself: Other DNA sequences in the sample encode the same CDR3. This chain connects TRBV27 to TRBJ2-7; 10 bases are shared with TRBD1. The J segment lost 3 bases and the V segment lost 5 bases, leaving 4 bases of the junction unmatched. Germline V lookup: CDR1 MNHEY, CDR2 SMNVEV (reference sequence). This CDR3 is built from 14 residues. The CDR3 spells CASSRDRGLYEQYF. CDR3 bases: TGTGCCAGCAGTAGAGACAGGGGGCTCTACGAGCAGTACTTC.

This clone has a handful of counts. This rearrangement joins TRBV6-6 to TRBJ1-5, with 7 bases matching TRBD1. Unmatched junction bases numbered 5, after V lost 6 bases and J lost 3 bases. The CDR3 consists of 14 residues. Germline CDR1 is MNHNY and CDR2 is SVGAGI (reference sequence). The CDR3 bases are TGTGCCAGCAGAGCCGGGACAGTCAATCAGCCCCAGCATTTT. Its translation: CASRAGTVNQPQHF.

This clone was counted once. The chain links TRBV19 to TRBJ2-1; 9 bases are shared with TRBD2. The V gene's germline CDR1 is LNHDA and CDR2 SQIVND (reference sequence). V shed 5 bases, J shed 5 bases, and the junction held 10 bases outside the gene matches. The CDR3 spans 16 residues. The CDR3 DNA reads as TGTGCCAGTAGTCTCCGCAGCGGGAGGATGAACAATGAGCAGTTCTTC. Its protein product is CASSLRSGRMNNEQFF.

CDR3 sequence reads: CASSLGGSGGAGQETQYF. CDR3 in DNA: TGTGCCAGCAGCCTAGGCGGTAGCGGGGGGGCCGGACAAGAGACCCAGTACTTC. The V gene is TRBV9, the J gene TRBJ2-5, with 11 nucleotides matching TRBD2. In germline, CDR1 is SGDLS, CDR2 YYNGEE. This CDR3 is 18 amino acids long. Trimming took 4 bases from V and 2 from J; bases not matched to a gene: 13.